The 29 T cell receptor beta chains below all came from one sample that was sequenced in a study of blood T cells in healthy people across ages. The authors ran a second PCR of about 6 to 11 cycles using a sample-barcoded 5' primer and a J-beta primer mix. MiXCR, run by TCRdb on the 5' RACE reads, gives a single entry per CDR3 protein. The table has roughly 1 million distinct CDR3 sequences, 25% seen once. Separately, the same data were catalogued under a study of T cells of mothers and their children.

Sequencing input: blood. The receptors were gathered from a girl aged 2 to 10 in good health.

CDR3 protein: CASRHRGAAFF. Written as DNA, the CDR3 is TGTGCCAGCAGGCACAGGGGAGCAGCTTTCTTT. V and J are TRBV28 and TRBJ1-1; 7 bases map to TRBD1. The CDR3 runs to 11 residues. Germline lookup yields CDR1 MDHEN and CDR2 SYDVKM. The J segment lost 10 bases and the V segment lost 6 bases, leaving 5 bases of the junction unmatched.

This sequence joins TRBV28 and TRBJ1-2; D might be TRBD1 (5 bases). With 5 bases removed from V and 4 bases from J, the gap between germline ends came to 17 bases. This CDR3 contains 15 residues. CDR1 MDHEN and CDR2 SYDVKM come from the germline V gene. CDR3 region: CASSLTAQGPYGYTF. CDR3 coding DNA: TGTGCCAGCAGTCTCACCGCCCAGGGTCCCTATGGCTACACCTTC.

A few counts support this clonotype. The J gene is TRBJ2-5, the V gene TRBV2; D is uncertain. With 4 bases removed from V and 11 bases from J, the gap between germline ends came to 11 bases. Germline lookup yields CDR1 SNHLY and CDR2 FYNNEI. The CDR3 is made up of 11 amino acids. The CDR3 region is CASSVGLLQYF. In DNA form, the CDR3 reads TGTGCCAGCAGTGTCGGCCTTCTGCAGTACTTC.

As regards this clonotype: Because the CDR3 is missing its conserved closing phenylalanine or tryptophan, this is likely a read error. CDR3 in DNA: TGTGCCAGCAGCCAACCCTTAGCGGCCTACAATGAGCAGTTCATC. As protein: CASSQPLAAYNEQFI. The rearrangement links TRBV3-1 to TRBJ2-1, with a possible D match to TRBD2 (6 bases). Germline values: CDR1 LGHDT, CDR2 YNNKEL (reference sequence). Trimming removed 2 bases at V and 2 bases at J, with 10 bases between. The length of the CDR3 is 15 residues.

The V gene is TRBV12-3 or TRBV12-4, the J gene TRBJ2-5, with D maybe TRBD2 (5 bases). Trimming left V 5 bases short and J 5 bases short, with 18 bases between. The CDR3 sequence is 15 residues long. CDR3 bases: TGTGCCAGCAGTGTCTTATCGGACTCCTTCGAGACCCAGTACTTC. Amino acid sequence: CASSVLSDSFETQYF.

The chain carries TRBV4-1 and TRBJ2-5; no firm D call. Germline CDR1 MGHRA, CDR2 YSYEKL. V lost 4 bases to trimming and J lost 1 base, with 7 bases between them. The CDR3 totals 13 residues. CDR3 in DNA: TGCGCCAGCAGCCGTAGCTTCCAAGAGACCCAGTACTTC. Translation gives CASSRSFQETQYF.

V gene TRBV13 combines with J gene TRBJ2-1; TRBD2 matches at 12 bases. Losses at the gene ends were 3 bases for V and 7 bases for J; bases not matched to a gene: 10. The CDR3 has 17 residues. The V gene's germline CDR1 is PRHDT and CDR2 FYEKMQ (reference sequence). The CDR3 here is CASSFRLAGALKNEQFF. DNA of the CDR3: TGTGCCAGCAGCTTTAGACTAGCGGGGGCCCTTAAGAATGAGCAGTTCTTC.

CDR3 nucleotide sequence: TGTGCCAGCAGTTCCAGAGCTAGCGCCGGCACAGATACGCAGTATTTT. Translating gives CASSSRASAGTDTQYF. The chain is built from TRBV12-3 or TRBV12-4 and TRBJ2-3, with a tentative D call TRBD2 (6 bases). CDR3 length: 16 residues. V lost 4 bases, J lost 1 base, and 15 bases lay in between.

The V call is TRBV19, the J call TRBJ2-7, with D maybe TRBD2 (5 bases). CDR3 length: 14 amino acids. Germline V lookup: CDR1 LNHDA, CDR2 SQIVND (reference sequence). V lost 3 bases, J lost 3 bases, and 12 bases lay in between. The CDR3 region is CASSIQADYYEQYF. In nucleotides, the CDR3 is TGTGCCAGTAGTATTCAAGCTGACTACTACGAGCAGTACTTC.

This clonotype was observed a handful of times. The rearrangement joins TRBV3-1 to TRBJ1-4, with D perhaps matching TRBD1 (5 bases). This CDR3 spans 13 amino acids. Germline CDR1 LGHDT, CDR2 YNNKEL (reference sequence). V lost 2 bases and J 7 bases, leaving 8 bases between the germline ends. Here the CDR3 DNA reads TGTGCCAGCAGCCAAAGGGGCACTGAAAAACTGTTTTTT. The encoded protein is CASSQRGTEKLFF.

This clonotype was observed a handful of times. V is TRBV4-2 and J is TRBJ1-1; D is uncertain. V dropped 0 bases and J dropped 11 bases, with 16 bases sitting between them. Germline lookup yields CDR1 LGHNA and CDR2 YNFKEQ. The CDR3 is 14 amino acids. The CDR3, as DNA: TGTGCCAGCAGCCAAGATCTGGCGGGGTTAGAGGCTTTCTTT. Amino acids: CASSQDLAGLEAFF.

The chain recombines TRBV28 with TRBJ1-4, with 7 bases lining up with TRBD1. Germline CDR1 is MDHEN and CDR2 is SYDVKM. The J segment lost 8 bases and the V segment lost 6 bases, leaving 9 bases of the junction unmatched. This CDR3 contains 14 residues. This CDR3 is CASRSYGQAEKLFF. The CDR3 DNA reads TGTGCCAGCAGGAGTTATGGACAGGCGGAAAAACTGTTTTTT.

This clonotype was picked up a small number of times. V and J are TRBV12-5 and TRBJ2-4, with 9 bases lining up with TRBD1. The germline V gene has CDR1 LGHNT and CDR2 FRNRAP. V lost 0 bases and J lost 6; bases outside the gene matches: 12. This CDR3 is 18 amino acids long. In nucleotides, the CDR3 is TGTGCTAGTGGTTTGGTACAGGGGACAGGGTTTACTCGAAACATTCAGTACTTC. Translation gives CASGLVQGTGFTRNIQYF.

This clonotype was counted between two and nine times. The DNA of the CDR3 is TGTGCCAGCAGCTTAGCCAGTAACGGGGAGCTGTTTTTT. Protein: CASSLASNGELFF. The V call is TRBV11-2, the J call TRBJ2-2; no clear D gene. The CDR3 extends over 13 amino acids. V gave up 1 base and J gave up 7 bases, with 7 bases separating them. Germline lookup yields CDR1 SGHAT and CDR2 FQNNGV.

This clonotype was observed a few times. The rearrangement uses TRBV3-1 and TRBJ2-1; 9 bases map to TRBD2. J gave up 9 bases and V 4 bases, and 7 bases lay outside the gene matches. The CDR3 totals 14 residues. Germline lookup yields CDR1 LGHDT and CDR2 YNNKEL (reference sequence). DNA of the CDR3: TGTGCCAGCAGCCTATTAGCGGGAGTTCCTGAGCAGTTCTTC. This encodes CASSLLAGVPEQFF.

The table lists this clonotype with a few counts. The chain carries TRBV29-1 and TRBJ2-7; 8 bases align to TRBD1. There are 16 residues in the CDR3. Germline V gene sequence: CDR1 SQVTM, CDR2 ANQGSEA. V lost 7 bases to trimming and J lost 5 bases; unmatched junction nucleotides: 19. In DNA, the CDR3 is TGCAGCGCGACGAATTCTCAGGGGGCCTGGTTCGACGAGCAGTACTTC. Encoded protein: CSATNSQGAWFDEQYF.

The sample holds a few counts of this clonotype. The chain joins TRBV29-1 to TRBJ2-1; 7 nucleotides line up with TRBD2. J was trimmed by 5 bases and V by 5 bases; bases with no gene match: 6. The CDR3 is 13 residues long. The germline V gene encodes CDR1 SQVTM and CDR2 ANQGSEA. The CDR3 bases are TGCAGCGTTTCGTTAGCGGGTAACAATGAGCAGTTCTTC. Residues: CSVSLAGNNEQFF.

This clonotype was seen only a few times. The rearrangement links TRBV12-3 or TRBV12-4 to TRBJ1-2; TRBD1 agrees at 7 bases. After removal of 5 bases from V and 7 bases from J, the junction contained 10 bases not matched to a gene. This CDR3 region has 14 residues. The chain's CDR3 is CASSPRQGVSGYTF. DNA of the CDR3: TGTGCCAGCAGTCCCCGACAGGGAGTCTCTGGCTACACCTTC.

The chain recombines TRBV3-1 with TRBJ2-2, with D tentatively TRBD1 or TRBD2 (5 bases each). The V gene lost 4 bases and the J gene lost 9 bases, with 18 bases spanning the gap. Germline V gene lookup returns CDR1 LGHDT and CDR2 YNNKEL (reference sequence). The CDR3 is made up of 15 amino acids. CDR3 nucleotides: TGTGCCAGCAGCCTACGGGACCCTGGGCCCCGGGAGCTGTTTTTT. Encoded protein: CASSLRDPGPRELFF.

This clonotype has more than one count but fewer than ten. The chain employs TRBV5-1 and TRBJ1-2; TRBD1 agrees at 7 bases. Per germline, CDR1 SGHRS and CDR2 YFSETQ. Trimming cost V 2 bases and J 7 bases; bases outside gene matches: 11. This CDR3 has 15 amino acids. CDR3 nucleotides: TGCGCCAGCAGCTTAACCCAGGGGGGCATCTCTGGCTACACCTTC. Its translation: CASSLTQGGISGYTF.

The genes are TRBV7-9 and TRBJ1-1; no firm D call. The CDR3 spans 14 residues. Trimming shortened V by 3 bases and J by 4 bases, and 12 bases separated the two germline ends. CDR1 and CDR2 from the germline V gene are SEHNR and FQNEAQ (reference sequence). The CDR3 DNA sequence: TGTGCCAGCAGCTTGGGGTTTGGAGCCACTGAAGCTTTCTTT. Residues: CASSLGFGATEAFF.

A few counts support this clonotype. This chain joins TRBV4-1 and TRBJ2-7; D is perhaps TRBD2 (5 bases). CDR3 length: 14 amino acids. The V end lost 2 bases, the J end lost 3 bases, and 11 bases lay between the germline ends. Per germline, CDR1 MGHRA and CDR2 YSYEKL. CDR3 region: CASSQSGMGYEQYF. DNA for the CDR3: TGCGCCAGCAGCCAATCCGGGATGGGCTACGAGCAGTACTTC.

This clonotype is a singleton in its sample. This sequence joins TRBV24-1 and TRBJ2-2; D might be TRBD1 (6 bases). Trimming removed 3 bases from V and 5 bases from J, with 12 bases in between. This CDR3 is built from 15 residues. The germline gives CDR1 KGHDR, CDR2 SFDVKD. The CDR3 spells CATSDPTGVTGELFF. The CDR3 nucleotides are TGTGCCACCAGTGATCCGACAGGAGTAACCGGGGAGCTGTTTTTT.

This clonotype was seen only a few times. This chain connects TRBV6-1 to TRBJ2-1, with 7 bases lining up with TRBD2. V gave up 1 base and J gave up 8 bases; unmatched junction bases: 11. The CDR3 totals 16 residues. CDR1 is MNHNS and CDR2 is SASEGT in the germline V gene. CDR3 residues: CASSEGFLGGPDEQFF. The DNA for the CDR3 is TGTGCCAGCAGTGAAGGCTTTCTGGGAGGGCCTGATGAGCAGTTCTTC.

V usage is TRBV28 and J usage is TRBJ2-3; D might be TRBD2 (5 bases). Germline CDR1 MDHEN, CDR2 SYDVKM. V was shortened by 7 bases and J by 0 bases, with 23 bases between the two germline ends. The CDR3 totals 18 residues. The CDR3 nucleotides read TGTGCCAGCATACTCAATAGCGCAAGATTTTCTAGCACAGATACGCAGTATTTT. Its translation: CASILNSARFSSTDTQYF.

The chain has TRBV20-1 and TRBJ1-1; a weak D match, TRBD1 (6 bases). The CDR3 is made up of 14 amino acids. Germline V lookup: CDR1 DFQATT, CDR2 SNEGSKA (reference sequence). The V gene lost 5 bases and the J gene lost 1 base, with 14 bases spanning the gap. The DNA for the CDR3 is TGCAGTGCTCCCACCGGGACAAAGAACACTGAAGCTTTCTTT. As protein: CSAPTGTKNTEAFF.

The rearrangement joins TRBV5-1 to TRBJ2-5; D is unresolved. Near its end, the DNA agrees better with TRBJ2-1, so the J call may be wrong. The germline V gene has CDR1 SGHRS and CDR2 YFSETQ. The CDR3 has 13 residues. The CDR3 spells CASSFGRTNEQFF. The CDR3 region has the DNA TGCGCCAGCAGCTTTGGACGTACCAATGAGCAGTTCTTC.

The chain combines TRBV29-1 with TRBJ1-1; 8 bases fit TRBD1. The CDR3 is made up of 13 amino acids. Germline V gene sequence: CDR1 SQVTM, CDR2 ANQGSEA. The V segment lost 8 bases and the J segment 0 bases; nucleotides outside the gene matches: 5. The CDR3: CSHRQGLNTEAFF. CDR3 in DNA: TGCAGCCATCGACAGGGGTTGAACACTGAAGCTTTCTTT.

Concerning this clonotype itself: One end of the junction is discordant with germline, which a read error may explain. The chain employs TRBV7-8 and TRBJ1-2, with a tentative D call TRBD1 (5 bases). CDR3 length: 11 amino acids. Germline loops: CDR1 SGHVS, CDR2 FQNEAQ. The CDR3 nucleotides are TGTGCCAGCAACTTAGGGGAGGGCTACACCTTC. Residues: CASNLGEGYTF.